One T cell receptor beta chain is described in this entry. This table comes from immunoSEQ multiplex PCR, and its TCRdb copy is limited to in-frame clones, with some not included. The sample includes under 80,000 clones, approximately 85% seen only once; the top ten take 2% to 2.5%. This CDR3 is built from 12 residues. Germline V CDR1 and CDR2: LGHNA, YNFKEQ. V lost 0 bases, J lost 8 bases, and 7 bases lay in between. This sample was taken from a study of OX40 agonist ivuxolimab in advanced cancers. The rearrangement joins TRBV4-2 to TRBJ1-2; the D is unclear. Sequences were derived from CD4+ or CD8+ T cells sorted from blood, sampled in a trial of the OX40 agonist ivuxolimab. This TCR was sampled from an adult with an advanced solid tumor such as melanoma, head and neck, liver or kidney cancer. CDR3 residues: CASSQDLQGYTF. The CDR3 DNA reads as TGTGCCAGCAGCCAAGATCTACAAGGCTACACCTTC.